This T cell receptor (beta chain) was recorded in a study of T cell responses to AZD1222 COVID-19 vaccine. Study conclusions and caveats: It was only after the peak T cell response that any repertoires were sampled. The donor cohort was predominantly white British with a female majority, and clonal diversity may have been underestimated. As reported, nearly half of all spike-specific TCRs target variant regions that are unmutated.

The CDR3 contains 14 residues. Looked up from germline, CDR1 is MDHEN and CDR2 is SYDVKM. V shed 0 bases and J shed 4 bases, with 7 bases lying between them. Comments on this clone: The antigen is unknown.

Libraries were prepared by immunoSEQ multiplex PCR; TCRdb keeps only in-frame clonotypes and omits some of them. The repertoire holds 79,000 or so clones, 70% to 80% seen once, with about 25% in the top ten. The clonotype comes from an adult who received the MenACWY meningococcal vaccine as a control. The sample here was peripheral blood, taken 28 days after the second dose of the MenACWY control vaccine. The chain combines TRBV28 with TRBJ1-5; D gene unclear. CDR3 in DNA: TGTGCCAGCAGTTTATGGGGAGGAAATCAGCCCCAGCATTTT. Its translation is CASSLWGGNQPQHF.